This TCR beta chain originates from a study of blood T cell repertoires in COVID-19. The CDR3 is made up of 16 amino acids. Germline V lookup: CDR1 SGDLS, CDR2 YYNGEE. Trimming removed 0 bases at V and 1 base at J, with 12 bases between. Everyone who took part was roughly 18 to 95 years old, and they came from about two dozen US areas. TCRdb's table, derived via immunoSEQ multiplex PCR, lists solely in-frame clones and lacks some. The top ten clones hold under 3% of a sample with about 260,000 clones, 75% to 90% of them seen once. The sequence came from a young woman who had recovered from COVID-19. The sample was PBMCs or T cells enriched from blood (not recorded which). The V and J genes are TRBV9 and TRBJ2-3; perhaps TRBD1 as D (7 bases). In DNA, the CDR3 is TGTGCCAGCAGCGTAGCTCCCAGGGGGGGCACAGATACGCAGTATTTT. Residues: CASSVAPRGGTDTQYF.